This paragraph covers one T cell receptor beta chain sequence. Trimming at V came to 3 bases and at J to 7 bases, leaving 6 bases not matched to a gene. CDR1 and CDR2 (germline): LNHNV, YYDKDF (reference sequence). There are 14 residues in the CDR3. This entry is derived from a study of T cell changes during pregnancy in multiple sclerosis. The protocol was immunoSEQ multiplex PCR, while the TCRdb copy is restricted to in-frame clones and leaves out a portion. There are around 30,000 clones in the sample; around nine tenths occur only once, and approximately 5.9% lies in the top ten. Sequenced here: CD8+ T cells from peripheral blood mononuclear cells, sampled before pregnancy. The genes are TRBV15 and TRBJ2-7; TRBD1 matches at 10 bases. The receptor's source is a female donor with multiple sclerosis, enrolled in a pregnancy study. The CDR3 DNA sequence: TGTGCCACCAGCAGCCCGGGACAGGGGATAGAGCAGTACTTC. This gives the protein CATSSPGQGIEQYF.